This passage covers 5 T cell receptor beta chains from one sample sequenced in a study of identical twins. TCRdb re-analysed the 5' RACE reads in MiXCR, keeping a single row per CDR3 protein. The sample contains around 340,000 distinct CDR3 sequences, 9% to 10% of which appear only once. Sequences were obtained from naive T cells sorted from blood. The source is a woman between 50 and 59 years old in good health.

At least ten counts were recorded for this clonotype. The rearrangement joins TRBV12-3 or TRBV12-4 to TRBJ2-7; no definite D call. Trimming removed 8 bases at V and 3 bases at J, with 14 bases between. CDR3 length: 13 residues. The CDR3 loop is CASGKGLLYEQYF. The CDR3 bases are TGTGCCAGCGGGAAAGGGCTACTCTACGAGCAGTACTTC.

The chain links TRBV6-5 to TRBJ2-7, with D tentatively TRBD1 (5 bases). The germline gives CDR1 MNHEY, CDR2 SVGAGI. CDR3 length: 16 amino acids. V gave up 7 bases and J gave up 0 bases, with 19 bases separating them. The chain's CDR3 is CASILTRTRSSYEQYF. The DNA for the CDR3 is TGTGCCAGCATTCTAACACGGACAAGAAGCTCCTACGAGCAGTACTTC.

V and J are TRBV6-5 and TRBJ1-1; D remains ambiguous. The CDR3 consists of 15 residues. Trimming removed 2 bases from V and 5 bases from J, with 15 bases in between. Germline-derived CDR1 and CDR2 are MNHEY and SVGAGI. The CDR3 is CASSYGRGVGTEAFF. CDR3 nucleotides: TGTGCCAGCAGTTACGGGCGGGGAGTCGGTACTGAAGCTTTCTTT.

The CDR3 bases are TGTGCCAGCAGCCCTTGGGGGAGGGCCGGAAACATTCAGTACTTC. The encoded protein is CASSPWGRAGNIQYF. This chain uses TRBV7-2 with TRBJ2-4; the match to TRBD2 covers 7 bases. Unmatched junction bases numbered 10, after V lost 5 bases and J lost 6 bases. The CDR3 loop spans 15 amino acids. In germline, CDR1 is SGHTA, CDR2 FQGNSA.

This clonotype came up a few times. The rearrangement links TRBV3-1 to TRBJ1-5; D not certain. The V end lost 5 bases, the J end lost 0 bases, and 8 bases lay between the germline ends. The germline V gene encodes CDR1 LGHDT and CDR2 YNNKEL (reference sequence). CDR3 length: 14 amino acids. This CDR3 is CASSFTHSNQPQHF. DNA of the CDR3: TGTGCCAGCAGCTTCACCCATAGCAATCAGCCCCAGCATTTT. The variable domain in full, completed from reference TRBV3-1 and TRBJ1-5, reads DTAVSQTPKYLVTQMGNDKSIKCEQNLGHDTMYWYKQDSKKFLKIMFSYNNKELIINETVPNRFSPKSPDKAHLNLHINSLELGDSAVYFCASSFTHSNQPQHFGDGTRLSIL.